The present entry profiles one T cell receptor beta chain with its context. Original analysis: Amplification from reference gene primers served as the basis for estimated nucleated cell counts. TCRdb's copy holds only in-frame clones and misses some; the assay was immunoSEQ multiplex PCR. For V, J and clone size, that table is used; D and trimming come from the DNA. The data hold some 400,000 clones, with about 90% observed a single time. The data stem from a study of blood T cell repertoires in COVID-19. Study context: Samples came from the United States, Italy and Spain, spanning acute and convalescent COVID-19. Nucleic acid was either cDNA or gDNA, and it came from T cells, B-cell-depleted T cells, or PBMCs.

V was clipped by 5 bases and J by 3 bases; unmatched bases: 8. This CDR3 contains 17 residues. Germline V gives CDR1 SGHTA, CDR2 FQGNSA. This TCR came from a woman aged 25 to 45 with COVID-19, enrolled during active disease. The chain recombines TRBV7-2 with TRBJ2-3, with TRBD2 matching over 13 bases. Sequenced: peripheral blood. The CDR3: CASSLRLAGGRTDTQYF. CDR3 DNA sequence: TGTGCCAGCAGCCTCCGACTAGCGGGAGGCAGGACAGATACGCAGTATTTT. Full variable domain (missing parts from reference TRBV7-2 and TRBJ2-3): GAGVSQSPSNKVTEKGKDVELRCDPISGHTALYWYRQSLGQGLEFLIYFQGNSAPDKSGLPSDRFSAERTGGSVSTLTIQRTQQEDSAVYLCASSLRLAGGRTDTQYFGPGTRLTVL.